One sample yielded the 32 T cell receptor beta chains listed below, sequenced in a study of CD8+CD57+ T cells in acquired aplastic anemia. Using genomic DNA as the template, TCR beta VDJ and CDR3 profiling was carried out. Each CDR3 protein gets one entry after TCRdb re-called the reads with MiXCR. The sample gives 210,000 or so distinct CDR3 sequences, roughly 45% of which show up once; about 20% is in the top ten. By flow cytometry, patients selected for sequencing had shown an expansion of CD8+CD57+ cells. Sequenced input: sorted CD4+, CD8+, or CD8+CD57+ T cells (not recorded which) from PBMCs. Receptor source: a human donor with aplastic anemia.

The chain combines TRBV2 with TRBJ1-2; tentative D call: TRBD1 (5 bases). Germline V gives CDR1 SNHLY, CDR2 FYNNEI. The CDR3 has 14 amino acids. V was clipped by 6 bases and J by 3 bases, with 14 bases between them. The CDR3 sequence is CASSLEPGDYGYTF. The DNA for the CDR3 is TGTGCCAGCAGCTTGGAACCGGGGGACTATGGCTACACCTTC.

The J gene is TRBJ1-1, the V gene TRBV5-1; TRBD1 might be the D (6 bases). The V and J ends lost 0 bases and 2 bases respectively, with 20 bases between them. The length of the CDR3 is 18 residues. Germline V gene data show CDR1 as SGHRS and CDR2 as YFSETQ. The CDR3 loop reads CASSLDGWGAEENTEAFF. The CDR3 region has the DNA TGCGCCAGCAGCTTGGACGGCTGGGGGGCGGAAGAAAACACTGAAGCTTTCTTT.

CDR3 in amino acids: CASSPGTGGEQPQHF. Written as DNA, the CDR3 is TGTGCCAGCAGCCCGGGGACAGGGGGCGAGCAGCCCCAGCATTTT. V is TRBV7-2 and J is TRBJ1-5; the match to TRBD1 covers 12 bases. Trimming at V came to 5 bases and at J to 7 bases, leaving 6 bases not matched to a gene. The CDR3 contains 15 residues. Germline assignment: CDR1 SGHTA and CDR2 FQGNSA.

This clonotype was detected ten times or more. The chain uses TRBV12-3 or TRBV12-4 and TRBJ1-1; D call uncertain. V was pared by 5 bases and J by 2 bases, with 9 bases between. The length of the CDR3 is 13 residues. CDR3 in DNA: TGTGCCAGCAGTCGACGACATAACACTGAAGCTTTCTTT. Protein: CASSRRHNTEAFF.

The chain has TRBV2 and TRBJ2-1; D unclear. Germline assignment: CDR1 SNHLY and CDR2 FYNNEI. Trimming took off 5 bases at V and 6 bases at J, with 11 bases between the two ends. There are 13 residues in the CDR3. Here the CDR3 DNA reads TGTGCCAGCAGTCTCGACTCAAGCAATGAGCAGTTCTTC. Protein: CASSLDSSNEQFF.

This clonotype was recorded many times. In DNA, the CDR3 is TGTGCCAGCAGGACCCCGAGGGATACGCAGTATTTT. Residues: CASRTPRDTQYF. The chain is built from TRBV6-5 and TRBJ2-3; no firm D call. CDR1 and CDR2 from the germline V gene are MNHEY and SVGAGI. The CDR3 extends over 12 amino acids. V gave up 6 bases and J gave up 6 bases, with 10 bases separating them.

This chain connects TRBV19 to TRBJ1-1, with TRBD1 as a possible D gene (5 bases). Trimming took off 1 base at V and 6 bases at J, with 9 bases between the two ends. The CDR3 covers 13 residues. Germline V gene sequence: CDR1 LNHDA, CDR2 SQIVND (reference sequence). The DNA for the CDR3 is TGTGCCAGTAGTATAGTTAGGGGTTCTGAAGCTTTCTTT. It is translated as CASSIVRGSEAFF.

Worth noting for this clonotype: At one boundary the junction diverges from the germline segment, which might be a read error. The chain uses TRBV4-1 and TRBJ2-7; 11 bases are a match to TRBD1. The germline V gene has CDR1 MGHRA and CDR2 YSYEKL. This CDR3 has 17 amino acids. DNA for the CDR3: TGCGCCAGCAGCCGAAAGGCTCCGGGACAGGGGGGCTACGGGCAGTACTTC. Protein product: CASSRKAPGQGGYGQYF.

Ten or more counts support this clonotype. The chain carries TRBV3-1 and TRBJ2-5; 7 nucleotides agree with TRBD1. Germline V gene data show CDR1 as LGHDT and CDR2 as YNNKEL (reference sequence). The CDR3 totals 16 residues. Germline trimming cut 1 base from V and 5 bases from J; bases unmatched to any gene: 10. CDR3 coding DNA: TGTGCCAGCAGCCAAGTTTTTGAGGGGGCGGATGAGACCCAGTACTTC. It specifies CASSQVFEGADETQYF.

The genes are TRBV7-3 and TRBJ2-7; D may be TRBD1 (5 bases). Trimming took 5 bases from V and 3 from J, leaving 8 bases between them. There are 12 residues in the CDR3. Germline CDR1 SGHTA, CDR2 FQGTGA. The CDR3 DNA follows: TGTGCCAGCAGCAAGGGGCTCTACGAGCAGTACTTC. Its translation: CASSKGLYEQYF.

This clonotype appeared many times. The CDR3 DNA reads as TGTGCCAGCAGCTCTATTACAGGGAATTCACCCCTCCACTTT. Amino acid sequence: CASSSITGNSPLHF. V usage is TRBV5-6 and J usage is TRBJ1-6; tentative D call: TRBD1 (6 bases). Germline loops: CDR1 SGHDT, CDR2 YYEEEE. V dropped 3 bases and J dropped 7 bases, with 11 bases sitting between them. The CDR3 is made up of 14 amino acids.

The chain has TRBV12-3 or TRBV12-4 and TRBJ1-6; TRBD1 matches 9 bases. The trim removed 5 bases at V and 7 bases at J, leaving 3 bases unmatched. The CDR3 has 14 residues. The CDR3 nucleotides are TGTGCCAGCAGTGGGACAGGGCGGAATTCACCCCTCCACTTT. The encoded protein is CASSGTGRNSPLHF.

The gene calls are TRBV12-3 or TRBV12-4 and TRBJ2-3; D is perhaps TRBD1 or TRBD2 (6 bases each). V lost 5 bases to trimming and J lost 6 bases, with 18 bases between them. The CDR3 has 15 residues. The CDR3 region is CASSRGTTEADTQYF. For the CDR3, the DNA is TGTGCCAGCAGTCGCGGGACAACTGAGGCGGATACGCAGTATTTT.

This clonotype was counted ten times or more. The chain is built from TRBV11-2 and TRBJ1-1; 12 positions agree with TRBD1. This CDR3 region has 17 residues. Losses at the gene ends were 6 bases for V and 5 bases for J; bases not matched to a gene: 13. From germline, CDR1 is SGHAT and CDR2 FQNNGV. CDR3 nucleotide sequence: TGTGCCAGCAGGTTGAAAGGGACAGGGGGCGCAGGGACTGAAGCTTTCTTT. Amino acid sequence: CASRLKGTGGAGTEAFF.

In its sample, this clonotype was seen many times. The chain employs TRBV20-1 and TRBJ1-1; TRBD1 is a possible D gene (6 bases). V gave up 3 bases and J gave up 0 bases, with 11 bases separating them. The CDR3 length is 14 residues. The germline V gene has CDR1 DFQATT and CDR2 SNEGSKA (reference sequence). The CDR3 is CSASRGGVNTEAFF. The CDR3 nucleotides are TGCAGTGCTAGTAGGGGGGGGGTGAACACTGAAGCTTTCTTT.

This clonotype occurred many times. The chain combines TRBV11-2 with TRBJ1-6; 9 bases agree with TRBD1. Trimming took 3 bases from V and 14 from J; bases not matched to a gene: 11. Germline CDR1 is SGHAT and CDR2 is FQNNGV. The CDR3 has 15 amino acids. Here the CDR3 reads CASSLADRGTGALHF. The CDR3 region has the DNA TGTGCCAGCAGCTTGGCTGACAGGGGGACGGGGGCCCTCCACTTT.

CDR3 sequence (DNA): TGTGCCAGCAGCTTAGGCAGGGAAGGCGGCTACACCTTC. Its translation is CASSLGREGGYTF. The chain combines TRBV7-9 with TRBJ1-2, with D possibly TRBD1 on 5 matching bases. Deletions cut 1 base from V and 8 bases from J, with 11 bases between. CDR1 and CDR2 from the germline V gene are SEHNR and FQNEAQ (reference sequence). The CDR3 is made up of 13 amino acids.

This clonotype was counted a few times. This chain uses TRBV19 with TRBJ1-1, with 7 bases identical to TRBD1. CDR3 length equals 16 residues. CDR1 and CDR2 (germline): LNHDA, SQIVND (reference sequence). The trim removed 9 bases at V and 4 bases at J, leaving 17 bases unmatched. In DNA form, the CDR3 reads TGTGCCAGCTCACCACCGGGAGGGGGCGCAGGCACTGAAGCTTTCTTT. Its protein is CASSPPGGGAGTEAFF.

Turning to this clonotype: The conserved phenylalanine or tryptophan normally closing the CDR3 is absent here, so this likely arose from a read error. The DNA is left out, because the CDR3 cannot be placed on it with certainty; the CDR3 is given as TCRdb lists it. The V and J genes are TRBV7-2 and TRBJ2-2; the D segment call TRBD1 is taken from the table without a DNA check. The V gene's germline CDR1 is SGHTA and CDR2 FQGNSA. The CDR3 has 8 amino acids, counting both end residues. This CDR3 is CASSLGTG.

This clonotype was counted a few times. This clone may be a read error of a much larger clone one base away. V gene TRBV3-1 combines with J gene TRBJ2-5; a possible D gene is TRBD2 (5 bases). Germline V gene data show CDR1 as LGHDT and CDR2 as YNNKEL (reference sequence). The CDR3 contains 12 residues. Trimming removed 4 bases at V and 9 bases at J, with 12 bases between. In DNA form, the CDR3 reads TGTGCCAGCAGCCTCAACGAGGAGGCCCAGTACTTC. It translates to CASSLNEEAQYF.

The V and J genes are TRBV6-5 and TRBJ2-3; 7 nucleotides agree with TRBD1. V shed 5 bases and J 5 bases; nucleotides not matched to a gene: 7. The CDR3 consists of 14 residues. Germline V gives CDR1 MNHEY, CDR2 SVGAGI. The CDR3 DNA reads TGTGCCAGCAGTCGACAGGGTGAGAAAGATACGCAGTATTTT. It encodes CASSRQGEKDTQYF.

A remark on this clonotype: One end of the junction varies from germline; a read error may be responsible. J is TRBJ2-3 and V is TRBV2, with 7 bases aligning to TRBD1. This CDR3 region has 16 residues. Germline-derived CDR1 and CDR2 are SNHLY and FYNNEI. The CDR3, as DNA: TGTGCCAGCAGCCTGACAGGGTACTCGAACACAGATACGCAGTGTTTT. Translation gives CASSLTGYSNTDTQCF.

This clonotype came up many times. The CDR3 DNA is TGTGCCAGCAGTTGGCGGGGGGCTAGCACAGATACGCAGTATTTT. It codes for CASSWRGASTDTQYF. The chain has TRBV28 and TRBJ2-3; TRBD2 aligns across 8 bases. This CDR3 region has 15 residues. Germline CDR1 is MDHEN and CDR2 is SYDVKM. The junction had 3 bases not matched to a gene; V was cut back by 4 bases and J by 0 bases.

This clonotype was observed many times. V usage is TRBV9 and J usage is TRBJ2-1, with TRBD1 matching over 7 bases. Germline assignment: CDR1 SGDLS and CDR2 YYNGEE. There are 12 residues in the CDR3. Germline trimming cut 3 bases from V and 12 bases from J; bases unmatched to any gene: 6. CDR3 loop: CASSDDRVVQFF. In nucleotides, the CDR3 is TGTGCCAGCAGCGACGACAGGGTTGTGCAGTTCTTC.

Comments on this clonotype: A read error may be the cause here, since a much bigger clone is one base away. The rearrangement uses TRBV19 and TRBJ1-5; tentative D call: TRBD1 (5 bases). Per germline, CDR1 LNHDA and CDR2 SQIVND (reference sequence). This CDR3 is built from 15 residues. Here the CDR3 reads CSCTPGGYSNQPQHF. CDR3 nucleotide sequence: TGCAGCTGTACCCCCGGGGGGTATAGCAATCAGCCCCAGCATTTT.

This clonotype was counted between two and nine times. The gene calls are TRBV15 and TRBJ2-4, with 9 bases fitting TRBD2. The V gene's germline CDR1 is LNHNV and CDR2 YYDKDF (reference sequence). V gave up 0 bases and J gave up 4 bases; unmatched junction bases: 4. The CDR3 extends over 16 amino acids. CDR3 nucleotide sequence: TGTGCCACCAGCAGAGATGCTAGCGGGGCTAAAAACATTCAGTACTTC. Amino acid sequence: CATSRDASGAKNIQYF.

As regards this clonotype: At one end, the junction sequence differs from germline, possibly due to a read error. This chain connects TRBV2 to TRBJ1-1; D may be TRBD1 (6 bases). The CDR3 extends over 15 amino acids. Looked up from germline, CDR1 is SNHLY and CDR2 is FYNNEI. CDR3 nucleotide sequence: TGTGCCAGCAGTGCGGACAGCAGCATGAACACTGAGGCTTTCTTT. Its translation is CASSADSSMNTEAFF.

This chain connects TRBV3-1 to TRBJ2-1, with 10 bases matching TRBD2. In germline, CDR1 is LGHDT, CDR2 YNNKEL (reference sequence). The CDR3 consists of 15 residues. V shed 2 bases and J 4 bases; nucleotides not matched to a gene: 2. The CDR3 bases are TGTGCCAGCAGCCAAACTAGCGGGACTTACAATGAGCAGTTCTTC. Protein: CASSQTSGTYNEQFF.

V usage is TRBV2 and J usage is TRBJ2-7; 9 bases match TRBD1. This CDR3 contains 17 residues. V dropped 5 bases and J dropped 4; count of bases not matched to a gene: 15. Germline loops: CDR1 SNHLY, CDR2 FYNNEI. The CDR3 region is CASSSGQGNSRGYEQYF. CDR3 sequence (DNA): TGTGCCAGCAGTTCGGGACAGGGAAATAGTCGGGGTTACGAGCAGTACTTC.

This clonotype was counted at least ten times. One junction end does not reproduce the germline sequence, and a read error may be involved. V and J are TRBV12-3 or TRBV12-4 and TRBJ2-7, with 12 bases aligning to TRBD2. The CDR3 consists of 15 residues. CDR3 sequence (DNA): TGTGCCAGCAGTCTAGCGGGGGGGCCGCTTAACGAGCAGTACTTC. As protein: CASSLAGGPLNEQYF.

This clonotype was seen repeatedly, ten times or more. The V and J genes are TRBV5-1 and TRBJ2-3, with a tentative D call TRBD1 (5 bases). This CDR3 region has 17 residues. Germline CDR1 is SGHRS and CDR2 is YFSETQ. Trimming pared 4 bases from V and 4 bases from J, leaving 22 bases between. The CDR3 here is CASSPIPRGSLADTQYF. In DNA form, the CDR3 reads TGCGCCAGCAGCCCAATACCTAGGGGAAGTCTGGCAGATACGCAGTATTTT.

This clonotype was seen ten or more times. The V gene is TRBV5-8, the J gene TRBJ2-5; 12 bases line up with TRBD2. Germline lookup yields CDR1 SGHTS and CDR2 YDEGEE. The CDR3 consists of 17 residues. The trim removed 0 bases at V and 7 bases at J, leaving 10 bases unmatched. The CDR3 sequence: CASSLGRTSGGPGTQYF. For the CDR3, the DNA is TGTGCCAGCAGCTTGGGTCGAACTAGCGGGGGGCCAGGGACCCAGTACTTC.